Listed here is a single T cell receptor (beta chain). This specimen belongs to a study of cytomegalovirus exposure and HLA in healthy donors. CDR1 SGHAT and CDR2 FQNNGV come from the germline V gene. The V end was cut by 0 bases, the J end by 9 bases, with 6 bases between. The CDR3 has 13 amino acids. The PCR employed 60 Vbeta primers together with 13 Jbeta primers. Repertoires were generated with immunoSEQ multiplex PCR, while TCRdb's copy carries only in-frame clones and drops some. Of more than 60,000 clones listed, around four fifths are singletons. This sequence originates from a male donor in good health and CMV-seropositive. What was sequenced was PBMCs. The chain carries TRBV11-2 and TRBJ1-6; D unclear. The CDR3: CASSLERGSPLHF. CDR3 sequence (DNA): TGTGCCAGCAGCTTAGAGCGGGGTTCACCCCTCCACTTT.